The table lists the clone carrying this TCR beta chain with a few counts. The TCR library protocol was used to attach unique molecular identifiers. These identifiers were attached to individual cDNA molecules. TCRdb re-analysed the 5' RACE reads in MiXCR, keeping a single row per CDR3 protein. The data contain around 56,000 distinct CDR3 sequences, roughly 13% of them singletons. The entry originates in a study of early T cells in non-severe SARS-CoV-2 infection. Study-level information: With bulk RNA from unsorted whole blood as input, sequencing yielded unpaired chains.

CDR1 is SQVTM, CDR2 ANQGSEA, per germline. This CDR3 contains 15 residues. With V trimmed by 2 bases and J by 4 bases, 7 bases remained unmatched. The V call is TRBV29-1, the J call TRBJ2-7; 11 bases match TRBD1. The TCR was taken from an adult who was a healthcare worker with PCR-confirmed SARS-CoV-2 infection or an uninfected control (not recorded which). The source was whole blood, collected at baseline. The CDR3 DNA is TGCAGCGTTGAACTTGGACAGGGGGCGGCATACGAGCAGTACTTC. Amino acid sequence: CSVELGQGAAYEQYF.